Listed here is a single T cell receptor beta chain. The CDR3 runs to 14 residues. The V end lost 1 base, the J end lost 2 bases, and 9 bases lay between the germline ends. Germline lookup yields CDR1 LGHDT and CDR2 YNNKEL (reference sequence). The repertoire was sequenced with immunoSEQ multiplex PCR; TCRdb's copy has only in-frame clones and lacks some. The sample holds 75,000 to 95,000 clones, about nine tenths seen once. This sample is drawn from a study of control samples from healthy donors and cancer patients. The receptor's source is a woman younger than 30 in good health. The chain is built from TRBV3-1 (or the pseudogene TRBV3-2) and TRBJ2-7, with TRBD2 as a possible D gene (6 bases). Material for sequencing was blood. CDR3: CASSQARTTYEQYF. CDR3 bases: TGTGCCAGCAGCCAAGCGCGGACTACCTACGAGCAGTACTTC.